One sample yielded the 29 T cell receptor beta chains listed below, sequenced in a study of cytomegalovirus exposure and HLA in healthy donors (TCRdb year 2017). Libraries came from the immunoSEQ multiplex PCR assay. For the multiplex PCR, a mixture combining 60 forward primers for TCR Vbeta segments and 13 reverse primers for TCR Jbeta segments was used. Drawn from immuneACCESS, this table holds only the in-frame rearrangements with V and J called that TCRdb kept. Clones are partly lost; checked studies trace under half to an unresolved V gene and leave the rest unexplained. Here the sample has roughly 250,000 clones; approximately 80% occur a single time. The ten largest clones add up to about 0.28% of the sample. Sequenced input: PBMCs. The source of these receptors is a girl aged 2 to 9 in good health and CMV-seronegative.

In regard to this clone: This sample also contains other DNA sequences that code for the same CDR3. This sequence joins TRBV5-1 and TRBJ2-5, with D unclear. The germline V gene has CDR1 SGHRS and CDR2 YFSETQ. This CDR3 contains 12 residues. The germline V and J ends were trimmed by 4 bases and 2 bases, with 6 bases remaining between them. The CDR3 nucleotides are TGCGCCAGCAGCGGCGGACAAGAGACCCAGTACTTC. Protein: CASSGGQETQYF.

The genes are TRBV27 and TRBJ2-7, with 9 bases matching TRBD1. CDR1 MNHEY and CDR2 SMNVEV come from the germline V gene (reference sequence). The CDR3 covers 16 residues. The V gene end was trimmed by 5 bases and the J gene end by 3 bases; junction bases not matched to a gene: 11. CDR3 sequence reads: CASSTQQGAHHYEQYF. In DNA, the CDR3 is TGTGCCAGCAGTACTCAACAGGGGGCGCATCACTACGAGCAGTACTTC.

The rearrangement joins TRBV27 to TRBJ1-1; the match to TRBD1 covers 8 bases. V lost 1 base to trimming and J lost 0 bases; unmatched junction nucleotides: 13. Germline CDR1 and CDR2: MNHEY and SMNVEV (reference sequence). The CDR3 has 19 residues. As DNA, the CDR3 is TGTGCCAGCAGTTTATATGGGACAGGATACTCCGAGATGAACACTGAAGCTTTCTTT. This encodes CASSLYGTGYSEMNTEAFF.

The V call is TRBV5-4, the J call TRBJ1-4; TRBD1 aligns across 8 bases. With V trimmed by 0 bases and J by 8 bases, 3 bases remained unmatched. The CDR3 contains 14 residues. Germline assignment: CDR1 SGHNT and CDR2 YYREEE (reference sequence). CDR3 in amino acids: CASSLGQGYEKLFF. The CDR3 bases are TGTGCCAGCAGCTTGGGACAGGGGTACGAAAAACTGTTTTTT. Variable domain in full (rest from reference TRBV5-4 and TRBJ1-4): ETGVTQSPTHLIKTRGQQVTLRCSSQSGHNTVSWYQQALGQGPQFIFQYYREEENGRGNFPPRFSGLQFPNYSSELNVNALELDDSALYLCASSLGQGYEKLFFGSGTQLSVL.

The chain is built from TRBV7-3 and TRBJ1-2, with a possible D match to TRBD1 (6 bases). This CDR3 is 13 amino acids long. Trimming removed 5 bases from V and 8 bases from J, with 15 bases in between. Germline V lookup: CDR1 SGHTA, CDR2 FQGTGA. CDR3 in amino acids: CASSPGGGRGYTF. CDR3 DNA: TGTGCCAGCAGCCCGGGGGGCGGAAGGGGCTACACCTTC.

J is TRBJ2-3 and V is TRBV6-5, with a weak D call TRBD1 (5 bases). Germline CDR1 is MNHEY and CDR2 is SVGAGI. The V gene lost 0 bases and the J gene lost 1 base, with 11 bases spanning the gap. There are 16 residues in the CDR3. For the CDR3, the DNA is TGTGCCAGCAGTTACTCGTCCAGGGCCGGCACAGATACGCAGTATTTT. This codes for CASSYSSRAGTDTQYF.

In DNA form, the CDR3 reads TGTGCCAGCAGCCCCTCAGGGGGTAGCAATCAGCCCCAGCATTTT. Residues: CASSPSGGSNQPQHF. The gene calls are TRBV7-6 and TRBJ1-5; the match to TRBD1 covers 7 bases. The CDR3 spans 15 residues. Trimming at V came to 5 bases and at J to 0 bases, leaving 4 bases not matched to a gene. Germline V lookup: CDR1 SGHVS, CDR2 FNYEAQ.

The chain links TRBV6-4 to TRBJ2-7; 9 positions agree with TRBD1. Trimming cost V 6 bases and J 3 bases; bases outside gene matches: 15. Germline CDR1 is MRHNA and CDR2 is SNTAGT. This CDR3 region has 17 residues. The CDR3 nucleotides read TGTGCCAGCAGCTACCCTCCGACAGGGGGACGACTCTACGAGCAGTACTTC. Amino acid sequence: CASSYPPTGGRLYEQYF.

This chain uses TRBV19 with TRBJ1-5; 7 bases agree with TRBD1. The CDR3 runs 15 residues. The V and J ends lost 5 bases and 2 bases, in that order; junction bases with no gene match: 6. Germline V gene lookup returns CDR1 LNHDA and CDR2 SQIVND (reference sequence). The CDR3 nucleotides are TGTGCCAGTAGTTCAGGGGGTGCGGGCAATCAGCCCCAGCATTTT. This translates into CASSSGGAGNQPQHF.

The chain employs TRBV28 and TRBJ1-5; D is uncertain. Trimming removed 5 bases at V and 2 bases at J, with 16 bases between. The CDR3 extends over 16 amino acids. Germline V gene lookup returns CDR1 MDHEN and CDR2 SYDVKM. CDR3 sequence (DNA): TGTGCCAGCAGTCGATCAGGATCGGTCGGCAATCAGCCCCAGCATTTT. Translation gives CASSRSGSVGNQPQHF.

The chain recombines TRBV2 with TRBJ1-5; 7 bases are a match to TRBD1. This CDR3 has 17 amino acids. Germline V gene data show CDR1 as SNHLY and CDR2 as FYNNEI. The trim removed 6 bases at V and 4 bases at J, leaving 15 bases unmatched. The CDR3 DNA reads TGTGCCAGCAGCGTTAGGCCGGGACAGCCTCTTAATCAGCCCCAGCATTTT. Translation gives CASSVRPGQPLNQPQHF. Full variable domain (missing parts from reference TRBV2 and TRBJ1-5): EPEVTQTPSHQVTQMGQEVILRCVPISNHLYFYWYRQILGQKVEFLVSFYNNEISEKSEIFDDQFSVERPDGSNFTLKIRSTKLEDSAMYFCASSVRPGQPLNQPQHFGDGTRLSIL.

This chain uses TRBV29-1 with TRBJ1-5, with TRBD1 matching over 7 bases. Trimming removed 3 bases from V and 1 base from J; junction bases left unmatched: 6. This CDR3 contains 15 residues. Germline V lookup: CDR1 SQVTM, CDR2 ANQGSEA. The chain's CDR3 is CSVDMAGGSNQPQHF. CDR3 bases: TGCAGCGTTGATATGGCAGGGGGGAGCAATCAGCCCCAGCATTTT.

The DNA for the CDR3 is TGTGCCAGCAGCGTCGGGACTAGAGTGTACGAGCAGTACTTC. Its translation: CASSVGTRVYEQYF. The J gene is TRBJ2-7, the V gene TRBV2; TRBD2 agrees at 8 bases. Germline V gene sequence: CDR1 SNHLY, CDR2 FYNNEI. This CDR3 is built from 14 residues. J lost 4 bases, V lost 6 bases, and 8 bases had no gene match.

The V and J genes are TRBV19 and TRBJ1-2; 7 nucleotides agree with TRBD1. J was trimmed by 4 bases and V by 7 bases; bases with no gene match: 12. The CDR3 is 15 residues long. Looked up from germline, CDR1 is LNHDA and CDR2 is SQIVND (reference sequence). This CDR3 is CASTDRVTGIYGYTF. Written as DNA, the CDR3 is TGTGCCAGTACCGACCGTGTGACAGGGATCTATGGCTACACCTTC.

The chain couples TRBV5-4 to TRBJ2-1, with 7 bases identical to TRBD1. Germline trimming cut 2 bases from V and 5 bases from J; bases unmatched to any gene: 13. This CDR3 is built from 17 residues. Germline V gene sequence: CDR1 SGHNT, CDR2 YYREEE (reference sequence). The CDR3 DNA follows: TGTGCCAGCAGCTTTTCCGGGACAGCCTTTACCCACAATGAGCAGTTCTTC. Protein sequence: CASSFSGTAFTHNEQFF. Full variable domain (rest looked up from reference TRBV5-4 and TRBJ2-1): ETGVTQSPTHLIKTRGQQVTLRCSSQSGHNTVSWYQQALGQGPQFIFQYYREEENGRGNFPPRFSGLQFPNYSSELNVNALELDDSALYLCASSFSGTAFTHNEQFFGPGTRLTVL.

The chain joins TRBV6-5 to TRBJ2-3; 7 nucleotides match TRBD1. Germline CDR1 reads MNHEY; CDR2 reads SVGAGI. V lost 4 bases to trimming and J lost 3 bases; unmatched junction nucleotides: 4. This CDR3 contains 14 residues. CDR3 coding DNA: TGTGCCAGCAGTTTAGCACAGGGGACAGATACGCAGTATTTT. Translation gives CASSLAQGTDTQYF.

As DNA, the CDR3 is TGTGCCAGCAGCTTAGGCCTAATCCCTAGACAGGAGTACGAGCAGTACTTC. This encodes CASSLGLIPRQEYEQYF. This chain joins TRBV13 and TRBJ2-7; tentatively, D is TRBD1 (6 bases). The CDR3 has 17 amino acids. The V gene lost 0 bases and the J gene lost 4 bases, with 19 bases spanning the gap. The germline gives CDR1 PRHDT, CDR2 FYEKMQ (reference sequence). Filled out from reference TRBV13 and TRBJ2-7, the complete variable domain reads AAGVIQSPRHLIKEKRETATLKCYPIPRHDTVYWYQQGPGQDPQFLISFYEKMQSDKGSIPDRFSAQQFSDYHSELNMSSLELGDSALYFCASSLGLIPRQEYEQYFGPGTRLTVT.

The V gene is TRBV5-4, the J gene TRBJ2-2, with 8 bases fitting TRBD2. This CDR3 has 17 residues. The germline gives CDR1 SGHNT, CDR2 YYREEE (reference sequence). The trim removed 3 bases at V and 1 base at J, leaving 8 bases unmatched. The CDR3 DNA reads as TGTGCCAGCAGCTCCGTCGGAGCGGGGGTGAACACCGGGGAGCTGTTTTTT. This sequence encodes CASSSVGAGVNTGELFF. The variable domain in full, completed from reference TRBV5-4 and TRBJ2-2, reads ETGVTQSPTHLIKTRGQQVTLRCSSQSGHNTVSWYQQALGQGPQFIFQYYREEENGRGNFPPRFSGLQFPNYSSELNVNALELDDSALYLCASSSVGAGVNTGELFFGEGSRLTVL.

The genes are TRBV27 and TRBJ1-3; no firm D call. This CDR3 has 18 residues. Trimming shortened V by 8 bases and J by 2 bases, and 25 bases separated the two germline ends. From germline, CDR1 is MNHEY and CDR2 SMNVEV (reference sequence). The CDR3 is CASYQEDSLAEAGNTIYF. The CDR3 DNA is TGTGCCAGCTATCAAGAAGATAGTTTAGCGGAGGCTGGAAACACCATATATTTT.

In its sample, this clone was seen once. The V gene is TRBV2, the J gene TRBJ2-3, with 14 bases aligning to TRBD2. This CDR3 has 16 amino acids. The V segment lost 6 bases and the J segment 2 bases; nucleotides outside the gene matches: 4. Germline CDR1 reads SNHLY; CDR2 reads FYNNEI. The CDR3 DNA reads TGTGCCAGCAGAAAGGGACTAGCGGGGGACACAGATACGCAGTATTTT. Amino acids: CASRKGLAGDTDTQYF.

This rearrangement joins TRBV4-1 to TRBJ2-3; 10 bases fit TRBD1. J was trimmed by 2 bases and V by 3 bases; bases with no gene match: 2. Germline CDR1 reads MGHRA; CDR2 reads YSYEKL. The CDR3 length is 15 residues. The CDR3 here is CASSQGQGYTDTQYF. In DNA form, the CDR3 reads TGCGCCAGCAGCCAGGGACAGGGGTACACAGATACGCAGTATTTT.

The V gene is TRBV7-3, the J gene TRBJ1-2; D gene uncertain. Deletions cut 0 bases from V and 1 base from J, with 15 bases between. The CDR3 totals 17 residues. The germline gives CDR1 SGHTA, CDR2 FQGTGA. The CDR3 nucleotides are TGTGCCAGCAGCTTAACTTATGTATTGAGACATAACTATGGCTACACCTTC. It yields the protein CASSLTYVLRHNYGYTF.

This clone has only a few counts. The chain carries TRBV25-1 and TRBJ2-2; D unresolved. CDR3 length: 14 amino acids. In germline, CDR1 is MGHDK, CDR2 SYGVNS. V lost 4 bases and J 3 bases, leaving 9 bases between the germline ends. As DNA, the CDR3 is TGTGCCAGCAGTGTACCCCAGGACACCGGGGAGCTGTTTTTT. Translated: CASSVPQDTGELFF.

This clone was found once. The chain carries TRBV5-6 and TRBJ1-3; D call uncertain. Germline V CDR1 and CDR2: SGHDT, YYEEEE. The CDR3 runs 16 residues. V was trimmed by 3 bases and J by 7 bases, leaving 20 bases between them. The CDR3 bases are TGTGCCAGCAGCTCGGCACCTGAGGGCTTTTCCAACACCATATATTTT. Translated: CASSSAPEGFSNTIYF.

This rearrangement joins TRBV6-1 to TRBJ2-7; D is possibly TRBD2 (6 bases). Trimming shortened V by 8 bases and J by 7 bases, and 21 bases separated the two germline ends. CDR3 length equals 14 residues. Germline V gene data show CDR1 as MNHNS and CDR2 as SASEGT. The CDR3 bases are TGTGCCAGCGGGGACTCGGGCCCCTCCCCAGAGCAGTACTTC. This gives the protein CASGDSGPSPEQYF.

In DNA, the CDR3 is TGTGCCAGCAGCTTGCGGACTAGCGGGATCAATGAGCAGTTCTTC. It translates to CASSLRTSGINEQFF. The chain uses TRBV11-2 and TRBJ2-1; 12 nucleotides align to TRBD2. Germline trimming cut 3 bases from V and 6 bases from J; bases unmatched to any gene: 3. Germline lookup yields CDR1 SGHAT and CDR2 FQNNGV. The CDR3 is 15 amino acids.

This rearrangement joins TRBV7-9 to TRBJ1-2; D gene ambiguous. The CDR3 spans 11 residues. The germline V gene has CDR1 SEHNR and CDR2 FQNEAQ (reference sequence). Deletions cut 3 bases from V and 4 bases from J, with 3 bases between. The CDR3, as DNA: TGTGCCAGCAGCTTCGGCTATGGCTACACCTTC. It encodes CASSFGYGYTF.

This chain links TRBV5-1 with TRBJ2-1, with D possibly TRBD2 on 5 matching bases. V was pared by 2 bases and J by 9 bases, with 9 bases between. The CDR3 has 12 amino acids. Germline CDR1 SGHRS, CDR2 YFSETQ. The CDR3 DNA reads as TGCGCCAGCAGCTTTGAGGGCCCTGAGCAGTTCTTC. Protein product: CASSFEGPEQFF.

The chain uses TRBV7-8 and TRBJ2-5; D gene unclear. TRBJ2-7 explains the end of the DNA better; the J call may be wrong. There are 11 residues in the CDR3. The germline V gene has CDR1 SGHVS and CDR2 FQNEAQ. This chain's CDR3 is CASSFTYEQYF. CDR3 in DNA: TGTGCCAGCAGCTTCACCTACGAGCAGTACTTC.